This T cell receptor beta chain was recovered during a study of T cell responses to AZD1222 COVID-19 vaccine. Measured with immunoSEQ multiplex PCR; TCRdb has only the in-frame clones, and not every one. In the table there are some 120,000 clones, roughly nine tenths of which are singletons. This clone has a single count. Its cognate antigen is unknown. Regarding the study as a whole: Following two doses of AZD1222, Spike-specific TCR breadth and depth rose.

Sample: peripheral blood, taken on day 0 of AZD1222 vaccination. This TCR was recovered from an adult in good health.

Here the CDR3 DNA reads TGTGCCAGCAGTTTTTCAGGGGGGACTGAAGCTTTCTTT. Translating it yields CASSFSGGTEAFF. The chain is built from TRBV28 and TRBJ1-1; 7 nucleotides match TRBD1. Germline CDR1 reads MDHEN; CDR2 reads SYDVKM. The CDR3 length is 13 residues. V shed 3 bases, J shed 5 bases, and the junction held 3 bases outside the gene matches.